These T cell receptor beta chains were read from a single sample in a study of blood T cell repertoires in COVID-19. Some clones are missing from TCRdb's copy, which holds only in-frame ones; the method was immunoSEQ multiplex PCR. The table records roughly 200,000 clones, roughly 84% of them present only once. Source material: PBMCs or T cells enriched from blood (not recorded which). Receptors were obtained from a man aged 30-40 years in a cohort exposed to, infected with or recovered from COVID-19 (not recorded which). The CDR3 runs from the conserved cysteine through the conserved F or W. The D gene is left open where the match is weak. A clone size is listed for some rows: how often the clone was seen (once, few, many), or a class if it is expanded.

clone_size,v_call,j_call,d_call,cdr3_nt,cdr3_aa
.,TRBV5-1,TRBJ2-1,TRBD1,TGCGCCAGCAGCCTGGGGGTATTGGGACAGCCCAGGTCCTACAATGAGCAGTTCTTC,CASSLGVLGQPRSYNEQFF
.,TRBV9,TRBJ1-2,.,TGTGCCAGCAGCACCGTTGAGGGAGGAAACTATGGCTACACCTTC,CASSTVEGGNYGYTF
.,TRBV11-2,TRBJ2-5,.,TGTGCCAGCAGCTTAGTGAGGGAGACCCAGTACTTC,CASSLVRETQYF
.,TRBV7-9,TRBJ1-1,TRBD1,TGTGCCAGCAGCTTAGCGGGGACAGTGAACACTGAAGCTTTCTTT,CASSLAGTVNTEAFF
.,TRBV28,TRBJ1-1,.,TGTGCCAGCAGCAGGGGACAAAGTAACACTGAAGCTTTCTTT,CASSRGQSNTEAFF
.,TRBV11-3,TRBJ2-1,.,TGTGCCAGCAGCCCAGCTAAGGGGTTCAATGAGCAGTTCTTC,CASSPAKGFNEQFF
once,TRBV7-9,TRBJ2-7,TRBD1,TGTGCCAGCAGCGCAACGGGACAGACCTCCTACGAGCAGTACTTC,CASSATGQTSYEQYF
.,TRBV14,TRBJ1-2,TRBD1,TGTGCCAGCAGCCCGTGGACAGGGGACGTCTATGGCTACACCTTC,CASSPWTGDVYGYTF
once,TRBV29-1,TRBJ2-5,TRBD1,TGCAGCACCTCTCGTGGCAGGGGGATCTTAGAGACCCAGTACTTC,CSTSRGRGILETQYF
.,TRBV28,TRBJ2-1,.,TGTGCGGCGAGAAGAGAGGACAATGAGCAGTTCTTC,CAARREDNEQFF
many,TRBV7-6,TRBJ2-7,.,TGTGCCAGCAGCCCCCGGGGGAGCGGATTCTACGAGCAGTACTTC,CASSPRGSGFYEQYF
.,TRBV2,TRBJ2-7,TRBD2,TGTGCCAGCAGGTTCCGGGCTAGCGGGACTCGTATATCCTACGAGCAGTACTTC,CASRFRASGTRISYEQYF
once,TRBV4-2,TRBJ2-7,TRBD2,TGTGCCAGCAGCCAAGGGCCAGGGACTAGCGGATACTACGAGCAGTACTTC,CASSQGPGTSGYYEQYF
.,TRBV5-1,TRBJ1-6,.,TGCGCCAGCAGCTTGGTGGGAGGCGAAAATTCACCCCTCCACTTT,CASSLVGGENSPLHF
.,TRBV9,TRBJ1-2,TRBD1,TGTGCCAGCAGCCCAGGGGGCGGCTATGGCTACACCTTC,CASSPGGGYGYTF
.,TRBV5-1,TRBJ1-2,.,TGCGCCAGCAGCTTGGGGCAGTCAAACTATGGCTACACCTTC,CASSLGQSNYGYTF
.,TRBV6-1,TRBJ2-1,TRBD2,TGTGCCAGCAGTGAATCCGGGACTAGCGGAAATCTCCTGGGCAATGAGCAGTTCTTC,CASSESGTSGNLLGNEQFF
.,TRBV7-3,TRBJ2-2,.,TGTGCCAGCAGCTCGCAAGGACTTTTCACCGGGGAGCTGTTTTTT,CASSSQGLFTGELFF
.,TRBV28,TRBJ1-2,TRBD1,TGTGCCAGCAGTACTCCAGAGGGACAGGGGAACTATGGCTACACCTTC,CASSTPEGQGNYGYTF
.,TRBV29-1,TRBJ1-4,TRBD1,TGCAGCGTTGCAGGGGGGAAGGCTAATGAAAAACTGTTTTTT,CSVAGGKANEKLFF
.,TRBV5-1,TRBJ2-7,TRBD1,TGCGCCAGCGCTCCCCGGGACAGGGACTACGAGCAGTACTTC,CASAPRDRDYEQYF
.,TRBV24-1,TRBJ1-5,.,TGTGCCACCAGTGATCAATTTCCGGGACAAGGAGATCAGCCCCAGCATTTT,CATSDQFPGQGDQPQHF
once,TRBV13,TRBJ2-5,TRBD2,TGTGCCAGCAATAAGCGTGAGCGGGAGGGGGAGACCCAGTACTTC,CASNKREREGETQYF
.,TRBV7-3,TRBJ2-1,TRBD1,TGTGCCAGCAGCCAGACAGGGGGCTCCTACAATGAGCAGTTCTTC,CASSQTGGSYNEQFF
.,TRBV15,TRBJ2-6,.,TGTGCCACCAGCAGAGATTCTAGGGCAGGGGGGGCCAACGTCCTGACTTTC,CATSRDSRAGGANVLTF
.,TRBV5-4,TRBJ2-7,TRBD1,TGTGCCAGCAGCCTTTGGGGTCGGACAGGGGGCTCCTACGAGCAGTACTTC,CASSLWGRTGGSYEQYF
once,TRBV9,TRBJ2-7,.,TGTGCCAGCAGCGTAGGTGTCGGGAGAGGGTACGAGCAGTACTTC,CASSVGVGRGYEQYF
once,TRBV7-2,TRBJ2-1,TRBD2,TGTGCCAGCAGCTATACACCCCTAGCGGGAGTGTGGCAGTTCTTC,CASSYTPLAGVWQFF
once,TRBV24-1,TRBJ2-5,TRBD2,TGTGCCACCAGTGATCCCGTAGCGGGAGAGTTAGAGACCCAGTACTTC,CATSDPVAGELETQYF
.,TRBV28,TRBJ1-4,TRBD1,TGTGCCAGCATTCCCAGGGACAGGTCTAATGAAAAACTGTTTTTT,CASIPRDRSNEKLFF
.,TRBV19,TRBJ2-3,TRBD2,TGTGCCAGTAGGCCGACTAGCAGCGCTAGCACAGATACGCAGTATTTT,CASRPTSSASTDTQYF
.,TRBV21-1,TRBJ2-6,.,TGTGCCAGCAACAAGGACTCCCCGCCCTCTGGGGCCAACGTCCTGACTTTC,CASNKDSPPSGANVLTF
.,TRBV19,TRBJ1-5,TRBD1,TGTGCCAGTACCCATCGCCGGGGGGACAGGGAGCATCAGCCCCAGCATTTT,CASTHRRGDREHQPQHF
.,TRBV4-1,TRBJ1-1,.,TGCGCCAGCAGCGAACGCGGGACTCCCTCCGAAGCTTTCTTT,CASSERGTPSEAFF
.,TRBV18,TRBJ2-5,.,TGTGCCAGCTCACTCAAGACAGGCGGGGAGACCCAGTACTTC,CASSLKTGGETQYF